The sequence of this TCR beta chain was determined in a study of Ad26.COV2.S vaccination and SARS-CoV-2 variants. Study context: Ad26.COV2.S shots went into the muscle once or twice, 56 days apart.

Treatment here: approximately 18 received Ad26.COV2.S at low or high dose, single or two shots; about 5 received placebo; per-sample allocation not given. Samples came from day 63 after the first vaccine or placebo injection. Recruitment in Boston yielded a donor of adult age, 18-55 years. This CDR3 is built from 16 residues. V gave up 6 bases and J gave up 1 base; unmatched junction bases: 10. Looked up from germline, CDR1 is MDHEN and CDR2 is SYDVKM. Measured with immunoSEQ multiplex PCR; TCRdb has only the in-frame clones, and not every one. The sample includes 400,000 to 450,000 clones, roughly 91% seen only once; the top ten take approximately 4.3%.

This chain joins TRBV28 and TRBJ1-2; 8 nucleotides align to TRBD1. The sequence was obtained from a person between 18 and 59 years old who received the Ad26.COV2.S COVID-19 vaccine or a placebo. The input for sequencing was peripheral blood, taken in a trial of Ad26.COV2.S vaccine versus placebo. This chain's CDR3 is CASSSPRTGINYGYTF. CDR3 in DNA: TGTGCCAGCAGCTCCCCCCGGACAGGGATTAACTATGGCTACACCTTC.